Shown below are 30 T cell receptor beta chains from a single sample sequenced in a study of blood T cells in healthy people across ages. A J-beta primer mix and a sample-barcoded 5' primer were used in a second PCR of about 7 to 12 cycles. A single record per CDR3 protein comes from TCRdb applying MiXCR to the 5' RACE reads. This table holds about 1,400,000 distinct CDR3 sequences, 59% found once. Sample: blood. The receptors derive from a man aged 18 to 35 in good health.

V gene TRBV10-3 combines with J gene TRBJ2-7; D ambiguous. The germline V gene encodes CDR1 ENHRY and CDR2 SYGVKD. The length of the CDR3 is 14 residues. Trimming cost V 4 bases and J 7 bases, with 17 bases left between them. The CDR3 is CAISVTANSEEQYF. The CDR3 coding sequence is TGTGCCATCAGTGTGACGGCAAATTCCGAGGAGCAGTACTTC.

The DNA of the CDR3 is TGTGCCAGCAGCCAACCCGGGACTAGCGGCCTCTCCTACGAGCAGTACTTC. This codes for CASSQPGTSGLSYEQYF. This chain joins TRBV4-2 and TRBJ2-4; 11 bases are shared with TRBD2. The DNA matches TRBJ2-7 better at its end, which makes the J call doubtful. The germline V gene has CDR1 LGHNA and CDR2 YNFKEQ. This CDR3 contains 17 residues.

The V gene is TRBV7-2, the J gene TRBJ1-3; D uncertain. This CDR3 contains 15 residues. CDR1 and CDR2 from the germline V gene are SGHTA and FQGNSA. V shed 3 bases and J shed 2 bases, with 11 bases lying between them. The CDR3 spells CASSFEGEAGNTIYF. The CDR3 nucleotides are TGTGCCAGCAGCTTCGAGGGTGAGGCTGGAAACACCATATATTTT.

This chain uses TRBV7-2 with TRBJ2-5; D gene unclear. Deletions cut 1 base from V and 11 bases from J, with 14 bases between. The germline V gene encodes CDR1 SGHTA and CDR2 FQGNSA. The CDR3 sequence is 13 residues long. CDR3 loop: CASSLVPLREQYF. CDR3 nucleotides: TGTGCCAGCAGCTTAGTACCCCTACGAGAGCAGTACTTC.

This chain links TRBV6-6 with TRBJ2-7; TRBD2 matches at 7 bases. The CDR3 extends over 14 amino acids. Germline V gene lookup returns CDR1 MNHNY and CDR2 SVGAGI (reference sequence). With V trimmed by 7 bases and J by 2 bases, 8 bases remained unmatched. DNA of the CDR3: TGTGCCAGCACTCAGACTAGCAGCCCCTACGAGCAGTACTTC. Amino acids: CASTQTSSPYEQYF.

CDR3 nucleotides: TGCAGCGCCGATGGCGGGAGGAGCTCCTACAATGAGCAGTTCTTC. The encoded protein is CSADGGRSSYNEQFF. The chain recombines TRBV29-1 with TRBJ2-1, with 8 nucleotides matching TRBD2. J was trimmed by 0 bases and V by 7 bases; bases with no gene match: 8. The germline CDR1 and CDR2 sequences are SQVTM and ANQGSEA. CDR3 size: 15 residues.

This chain uses TRBV20-1 with TRBJ2-1; D might be TRBD2 (7 bases). Trimming took off 5 bases at V and 9 bases at J, with 23 bases between the two ends. CDR3 length: 15 amino acids. The germline gives CDR1 DFQATT, CDR2 SNEGSKA (reference sequence). The CDR3 sequence is CSAGAPRGAAGEQFF. The CDR3 DNA reads TGCAGTGCTGGAGCCCCCCGGGGGGCCGCGGGTGAGCAGTTCTTC.

In regard to this clonotype: The junction departs from the called germline gene at one end, perhaps through a read error. The chain links TRBV12-3 or TRBV12-4 to TRBJ1-5, with D possibly being TRBD1 (5 bases). This CDR3 is 14 amino acids long. The CDR3 here is CASTPGDSNQPRHF. Here the CDR3 DNA reads TGTGCATCGACCCCGGGGGATTCTAATCAGCCCCGGCATTTT.

This clonotype was found a few times. The V gene is TRBV4-2, the J gene TRBJ1-1; D is perhaps TRBD1 (5 bases). Deletions cut 0 bases from V and 5 bases from J, with 10 bases between. Germline V gene data show CDR1 as LGHNA and CDR2 as YNFKEQ. This CDR3 is 14 amino acids long. This chain's CDR3 is CASSQEGGLTEAFF. The CDR3 bases are TGTGCCAGCAGCCAAGAGGGGGGTCTAACTGAAGCTTTCTTT.

This clonotype was found a few times. The chain couples TRBV20-1 to TRBJ2-5; D is possibly TRBD1 (6 bases). V was clipped by 6 bases and J by 5 bases, with 16 bases between them. The CDR3 sequence is 13 residues long. Germline V gene sequence: CDR1 DFQATT, CDR2 SNEGSKA (reference sequence). For the CDR3, the DNA is TGCAGTGCAAGCTCAGGGGCGCAGGAGACCCAGTACTTC. Protein sequence: CSASSGAQETQYF.

Notes on this clonotype: A junction end diverges from the germline sequence, so it may reflect a read error. This chain connects TRBV20-1 to TRBJ2-7; no firm D call. Germline-derived CDR1 and CDR2 are DFQATT and SNEGSKA (reference sequence). There are 12 residues in the CDR3. CDR3 sequence (DNA): TGCGGTGCTAGTGGCCTCTCCTACGAGCAGTACTTC. Residues: CGASGLSYEQYF.

V gene TRBV2 combines with J gene TRBJ1-2; 7 bases line up with TRBD1. Unmatched junction bases numbered 6, after V lost 3 bases and J lost 8 bases. CDR1 SNHLY and CDR2 FYNNEI come from the germline V gene. The CDR3 is 13 amino acids. The CDR3 sequence is CASSETGSAGYTF. CDR3 nucleotide sequence: TGTGCCAGCAGTGAGACAGGGTCTGCGGGCTACACCTTC.

The V call is TRBV20-1, the J call TRBJ1-2; 10 bases are shared with TRBD1. Germline-derived CDR1 and CDR2 are DFQATT and SNEGSKA (reference sequence). This CDR3 has 17 amino acids. V lost 0 bases to trimming and J lost 7 bases; unmatched junction nucleotides: 14. The CDR3 coding sequence is TGCAGTGCTAGAGATTTGACAGGGGGCAACCTCCCCGGTGGCTACACCTTC. Translating it yields CSARDLTGGNLPGGYTF.

The CDR3 nucleotides read TGTGCCAGCAGTTACCGGCGGTGGAATGAGCAGTTCTTC. Protein: CASSYRRWNEQFF. The rearrangement uses TRBV6-5 and TRBJ2-1, with D unresolved. Trimming removed 2 bases from V and 7 bases from J, with 9 bases in between. CDR3 length equals 13 residues. Germline loops: CDR1 MNHEY, CDR2 SVGAGI.

This clonotype was detected a few times. This chain connects TRBV4-3 to TRBJ2-5; no clear D. The J call may be in error: the DNA end matches TRBJ2-7 better. Per the germline V gene, CDR1 is LGHNA and CDR2 is YSLEER. There are 16 residues in the CDR3. In DNA, the CDR3 is TGCGCCAGCAGCCAAGACTTTCATGATAGGTTCGACGAGCAGTACTTC. Protein product: CASSQDFHDRFDEQYF.

The gene calls are TRBV4-2 and TRBJ2-6; weak D call: TRBD1 (6 bases). V was trimmed by 0 bases and J by 5 bases, leaving 17 bases between them. The CDR3 extends over 18 amino acids. Germline-derived CDR1 and CDR2 are LGHNA and YNFKEQ. The CDR3 here is CASSQDPQGRARANVLTF. Written as DNA, the CDR3 is TGTGCCAGCAGCCAAGACCCACAGGGTAGGGCCCGGGCCAACGTCCTGACTTTC.

This clonotype appeared a single time. V and J are TRBV20-1 and TRBJ2-7; possible D gene TRBD2, 5 bases. Germline CDR1 DFQATT, CDR2 SNEGSKA (reference sequence). This CDR3 is built from 13 residues. V was pared by 1 base and J by 4 bases, with 11 bases between. The CDR3 sequence: CSARVRGLYEQYF. The CDR3 region has the DNA TGCAGTGCTAGAGTCCGAGGGCTTTACGAGCAGTACTTC.

The chain recombines TRBV25-1 with TRBJ1-6; 9 nucleotides match TRBD1. This CDR3 contains 16 residues. Germline V gene data show CDR1 as MGHDK and CDR2 as SYGVNS. The V and J ends lost 3 bases and 4 bases, in that order; junction bases with no gene match: 4. CDR3 sequence: CASSDLDRGYNSPLHF. The CDR3 DNA follows: TGTGCCAGCAGTGACCTCGACAGGGGGTATAATTCACCCCTCCACTTT.

Concerning this clonotype: A much larger clone lies one base from this, so it may be a read error. J is TRBJ1-2 and V is TRBV6-5; D is possibly TRBD1 (6 bases). Germline V gene sequence: CDR1 MNHEY, CDR2 SVGAGI. Trimming removed 2 bases at V and 7 bases at J, with 17 bases between. This CDR3 region has 15 residues. CDR3: CASSYKEQGGVGYTF. The CDR3 nucleotides are TGTGCCAGCAGTTACAAGGAACAGGGCGGAGTTGGCTACACCTTC.

In DNA, the CDR3 is TGTGCCAGCAATCCAGTGGGTTACACTGAAGCTTTCTTT. This sequence encodes CASNPVGYTEAFF. V and J are TRBV6-2 or TRBV6-3 and TRBJ1-1; no definite D call. The V and J ends lost 7 bases and 3 bases respectively, with 12 bases between them. Germline assignment: CDR1 MNHEY and CDR2 SVGEGT. This CDR3 has 13 amino acids.

The chain couples TRBV7-9 to TRBJ1-1; maybe TRBD1 (6 bases). This CDR3 is built from 14 residues. Germline V gene lookup returns CDR1 SEHNR and CDR2 FQNEAQ (reference sequence). The ends were cut back, 6 bases at V and 0 bases at J, with 11 bases in the middle. CDR3 in amino acids: CASRDSIMNTEAFF. The DNA of the CDR3 is TGTGCCAGCAGGGACAGCATCATGAACACTGAAGCTTTCTTT.

The sample holds a few counts of this clonotype. The chain is built from TRBV2 and TRBJ2-3, with a tentative D call TRBD1 (5 bases). CDR3 length: 16 amino acids. Trimming pared 8 bases from V and 0 bases from J, leaving 18 bases between. Germline values: CDR1 SNHLY, CDR2 FYNNEI. CDR3 bases: TGTGCCAGCTCCCTAATTCGTGGGGCTAGCACAGATACGCAGTATTTT. Translating gives CASSLIRGASTDTQYF.

This clonotype was recorded many times. CDR3 DNA: TGCGCCAGCAGCTTGGCCGGGACAGGGGGCTACGAGCAGTACTTC. It specifies CASSLAGTGGYEQYF. This chain uses TRBV5-1 with TRBJ2-7; TRBD1 aligns across 11 bases. The trim removed 0 bases at V and 3 bases at J, leaving 2 bases unmatched. The germline V gene has CDR1 SGHRS and CDR2 YFSETQ. CDR3 size: 15 residues.

The table lists this clonotype with a count of one. This chain joins TRBV20-1 and TRBJ2-3, with 15 bases lining up with TRBD2. Trimming cost V 6 bases and J 2 bases; bases outside gene matches: 3. The CDR3 runs 15 residues. Germline assignment: CDR1 DFQATT and CDR2 SNEGSKA (reference sequence). In DNA form, the CDR3 reads TGCAGTGCCAGGACTAGCGGGAGGGCCACAGATACGCAGTATTTT. This codes for CSARTSGRATDTQYF.

This clonotype was detected a few times. The chain employs TRBV7-2 and TRBJ2-7; 11 nucleotides match TRBD2. The CDR3 runs to 17 residues. The junction had 13 bases not matched to a gene; V was cut back by 5 bases and J by 4 bases. CDR1 is SGHTA, CDR2 FQGNSA, per germline. CDR3 bases: TGTGCCAGCAGCACCTCCGGGACTAGCGGCATATTATACGAGCAGTACTTC. Its translation: CASSTSGTSGILYEQYF.

CDR3 bases: TGTGCCAGCAAAAGTTGGGGACAGGATAATTCACCCCTCCACTTT. Translating gives CASKSWGQDNSPLHF. This chain connects TRBV27 to TRBJ1-6, with TRBD1 matching over 8 bases. In germline, CDR1 is MNHEY, CDR2 SMNVEV (reference sequence). V was pared by 7 bases and J by 5 bases, with 7 bases of the junction left unmatched. The CDR3 runs to 15 residues.

In the case of this clonotype: Compared with germline, one end of the junction differs, possibly owing to a read error. V gene TRBV12-3 or TRBV12-4 combines with J gene TRBJ2-5; D is undetermined. The CDR3 spans 12 residues. DNA of the CDR3: TGTGCCGGCAGTTTTTCCGGGGAGACCCAGTACTTC. Protein product: CAGSFSGETQYF.

The chain carries TRBV5-4 and TRBJ1-1; 8 bases agree with TRBD1. Germline assignment: CDR1 SGHNT and CDR2 YYREEE (reference sequence). The CDR3 is 17 amino acids. Unmatched junction bases numbered 14, after V lost 6 bases and J lost 1 base. The CDR3 DNA sequence: TGTGCCAGCACCCTTATCCGGAGGACAGGGAGGAACACTGAAGCTTTCTTT. This translates into CASTLIRRTGRNTEAFF.

This clonotype was counted a few times. The gene calls are TRBV2 and TRBJ2-2; 8 bases align to TRBD1. CDR1 is SNHLY and CDR2 is FYNNEI in the germline V gene. J was trimmed by 2 bases and V by 5 bases; bases with no gene match: 4. CDR3 length equals 15 residues. The CDR3 reads CASSQTGGNTGELFF. CDR3 nucleotides: TGTGCCAGCAGTCAAACAGGGGGAAACACCGGGGAGCTGTTTTTT.

CDR3: CASSQEDYRAFGNTIYF. The DNA for the CDR3 is TGCGCCAGCAGCCAAGAAGACTACAGGGCTTTCGGAAACACCATATATTTT. The rearrangement joins TRBV4-1 to TRBJ1-3, with D possibly TRBD1 on 6 matching bases. CDR1 and CDR2 from the germline V gene are MGHRA and YSYEKL. V was clipped by 0 bases and J by 4 bases, with 16 bases between them. The CDR3 is made up of 17 amino acids.